This T cell receptor beta chain derives from a study of PD-1 blockade in classical Hodgkin lymphoma. Study findings and constraints: At baseline, newly diagnosed patients reportedly showed less TCR diversity than healthy donors. Newly diagnosed and completely responding patients shared comparable baseline diversity.

The protocol was immunoSEQ multiplex PCR, while the TCRdb copy is restricted to in-frame clones and leaves out a portion. The sample gives approximately 70,000 clones, 85% to 95% of which show up once; approximately 8% is in the top ten. All the patients suffered relapse after autologous stem cell transplantation, and brentuximab vedotin exposure differed. As to this clone: Antigen unknown.

Sequencing was performed on peripheral blood mononuclear cells (PBMCs), taken at baseline. The receptor's source is a human donor with classical Hodgkin lymphoma.

CDR3 coding DNA: TGTGCCAGCAGTTACGGGGGCTCTAGCAATCAGCCCCAGCATTTT. Translating it yields CASSYGGSSNQPQHF. The chain carries TRBV6-5 and TRBJ1-5; maybe TRBD1 (6 bases). Germline CDR1 reads MNHEY; CDR2 reads SVGAGI. Trimming took off 2 bases at V and 0 bases at J, with 8 bases between the two ends. This CDR3 spans 15 amino acids.